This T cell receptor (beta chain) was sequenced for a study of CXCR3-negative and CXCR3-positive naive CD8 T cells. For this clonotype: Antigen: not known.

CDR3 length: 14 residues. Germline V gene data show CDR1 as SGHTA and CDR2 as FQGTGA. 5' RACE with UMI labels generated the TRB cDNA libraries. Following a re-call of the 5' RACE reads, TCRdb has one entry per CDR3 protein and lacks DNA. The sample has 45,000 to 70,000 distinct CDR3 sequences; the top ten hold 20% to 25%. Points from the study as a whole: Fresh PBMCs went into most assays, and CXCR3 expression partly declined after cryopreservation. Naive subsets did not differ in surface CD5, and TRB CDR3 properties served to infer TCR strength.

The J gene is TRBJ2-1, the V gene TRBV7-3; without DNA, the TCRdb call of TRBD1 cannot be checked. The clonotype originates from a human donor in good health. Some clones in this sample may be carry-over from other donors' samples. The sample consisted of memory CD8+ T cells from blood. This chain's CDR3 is CASSIRGTYNEQFF.